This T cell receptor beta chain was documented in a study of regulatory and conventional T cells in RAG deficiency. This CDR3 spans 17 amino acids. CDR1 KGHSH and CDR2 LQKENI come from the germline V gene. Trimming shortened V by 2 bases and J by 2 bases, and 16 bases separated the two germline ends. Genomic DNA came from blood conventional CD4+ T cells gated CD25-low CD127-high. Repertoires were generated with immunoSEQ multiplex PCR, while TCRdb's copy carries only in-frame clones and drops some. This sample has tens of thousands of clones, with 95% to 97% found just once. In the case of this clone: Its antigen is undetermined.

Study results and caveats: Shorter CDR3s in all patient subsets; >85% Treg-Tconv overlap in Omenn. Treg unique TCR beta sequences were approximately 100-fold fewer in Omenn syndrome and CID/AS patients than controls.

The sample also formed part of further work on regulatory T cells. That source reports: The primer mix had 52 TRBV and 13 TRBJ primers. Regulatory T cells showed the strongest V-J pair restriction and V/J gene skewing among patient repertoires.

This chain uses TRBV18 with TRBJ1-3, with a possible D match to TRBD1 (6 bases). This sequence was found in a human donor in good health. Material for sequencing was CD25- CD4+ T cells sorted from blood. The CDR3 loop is CASSPYLFGTTGNTIYF. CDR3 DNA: TGTGCCAGCTCACCATACTTATTCGGGACAACTGGAAACACCATATATTTT.